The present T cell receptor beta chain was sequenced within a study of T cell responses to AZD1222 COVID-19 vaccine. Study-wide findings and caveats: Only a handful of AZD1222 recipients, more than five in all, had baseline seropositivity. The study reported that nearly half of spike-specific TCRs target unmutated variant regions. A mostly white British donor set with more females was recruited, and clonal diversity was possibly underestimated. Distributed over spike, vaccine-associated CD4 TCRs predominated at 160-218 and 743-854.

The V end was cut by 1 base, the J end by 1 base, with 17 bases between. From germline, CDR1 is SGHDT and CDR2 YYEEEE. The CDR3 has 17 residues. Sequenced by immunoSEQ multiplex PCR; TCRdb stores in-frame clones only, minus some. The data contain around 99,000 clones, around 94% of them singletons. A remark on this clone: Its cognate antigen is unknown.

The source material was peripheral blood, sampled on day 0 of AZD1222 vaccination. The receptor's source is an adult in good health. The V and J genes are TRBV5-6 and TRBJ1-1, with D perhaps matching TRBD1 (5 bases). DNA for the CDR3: TGTGCCAGCAGCTTGTACCAGGGTTGGGCGTCGAACACTGAAGCTTTCTTT. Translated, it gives CASSLYQGWASNTEAFF.